This T cell receptor beta chain was profiled in a study of Ad26.COV2.S vaccination and SARS-CoV-2 variants. Overall study results and limits: Vaccine recipients showed a spike-specific TCR breadth that was higher than in placebo recipients.

CDR3 length: 12 residues. The germline V and J ends were trimmed by 5 bases and 0 bases, with 1 base remaining between them. The germline V gene encodes CDR1 LGHNT and CDR2 FRNRAP. The sample's treatment: roughly 18 received Ad26.COV2.S at low or high dose, single or two shots; 5 received placebo; per-sample allocation not given. Repertoires come from day 63 after the first vaccine or placebo injection. As to this clone: The antigen is undetermined.

Generated by immunoSEQ multiplex PCR, the TCRdb table keeps only in-frame clones and is missing some. The table lists 380,000 or so clones, around nine tenths of them singletons, with just under 5% in the top ten. The input for sequencing was peripheral blood, taken in a trial of Ad26.COV2.S vaccine versus placebo. The clonotype comes from a person between 18 and 59 years old who received the Ad26.COV2.S COVID-19 vaccine or a placebo. This chain uses TRBV12-5 with TRBJ2-2; no firm D call. The CDR3 coding sequence is TGTGCTAGTGGTCCGAACACCGGGGAGCTGTTTTTT. This translates into CASGPNTGELFF.